One sample yielded the 31 T cell receptor beta chains listed below, sequenced in a study of cytomegalovirus exposure and HLA in healthy donors. Both 60 Vbeta primers and 13 Jbeta primers went into the PCR. The repertoire was sequenced with immunoSEQ multiplex PCR; TCRdb's copy has only in-frame clones and lacks some. The sample yields some 250,000 clones, 80% to 85% seen once. The sequenced material came from PBMCs. These receptors all stem from a woman between 55 and 75 years old in good health and CMV-seropositive.

The chain uses TRBV4-2 and TRBJ2-5; weak D call: TRBD2 (6 bases). The CDR3 sequence is 15 residues long. CDR1 LGHNA and CDR2 YNFKEQ come from the germline V gene. V was shortened by 1 base and J by 5 bases, with 14 bases between the two germline ends. The CDR3 nucleotides read TGTGCCAGCAGCCAAGGTGGGGGGAGAATCGAGACCCAGTACTTC. Amino acids: CASSQGGGRIETQYF.

The V call is TRBV7-9, the J call TRBJ2-3; 10 bases align to TRBD1. V shed 6 bases, J shed 4 bases, and the junction held 10 bases outside the gene matches. Germline V gives CDR1 SEHNR, CDR2 FQNEAQ (reference sequence). This CDR3 has 16 amino acids. The CDR3 DNA follows: TGTGCCAGCAGTCAGAGGTGGGACAGGGGCCCAGATACGCAGTATTTT. Translated: CASSQRWDRGPDTQYF.

The gene calls are TRBV7-9 and TRBJ2-2; 16 bases are shared with TRBD2. Germline assignment: CDR1 SEHNR and CDR2 FQNEAQ (reference sequence). The CDR3 is made up of 19 amino acids. Trimming cost V 5 bases and J 6 bases; bases outside gene matches: 12. The CDR3 region has the DNA TGTGCCAGCAGCCATCCGGGACTAGCGGGAGGGCCAGTCTCCGGGGAGCTGTTTTTT. This codes for CASSHPGLAGGPVSGELFF.

This chain joins TRBV5-6 and TRBJ1-5, with 8 bases fitting TRBD1. The germline V gene has CDR1 SGHDT and CDR2 YYEEEE. The CDR3 totals 17 residues. V dropped 0 bases and J dropped 3; count of bases not matched to a gene: 8. CDR3 nucleotides: TGTGCCAGCAGCTTGGTGGGGACAGGTCCGATCAATCAGCCCCAGCATTTT. It specifies CASSLVGTGPINQPQHF.

This clone has only one observation. The chain joins TRBV19 to TRBJ2-1; possibly TRBD2 for D (5 bases). V was trimmed by 7 bases and J by 5 bases, leaving 18 bases between them. The germline V gene has CDR1 LNHDA and CDR2 SQIVND (reference sequence). This CDR3 is 15 amino acids long. For the CDR3, the DNA is TGTGCCAGTAATGATTGGTACAGCGGACACAATGAGCAGTTCTTC. Amino acid sequence: CASNDWYSGHNEQFF. The whole variable domain, filled in from reference TRBV19 and TRBJ2-1, reads DGGITQSPKYLFRKEGQNVTLSCEQNLNHDAMYWYRQDPGQGLRLIYYSQIVNDFQKGDIAEGYSVSREKKESFPLTVTSAQKNPTAFYLCASNDWYSGHNEQFFGPGTRLTVL.

The J gene is TRBJ2-5, the V gene TRBV19, with D perhaps matching TRBD1 (6 bases). The CDR3 runs 14 residues. Germline V lookup: CDR1 LNHDA, CDR2 SQIVND (reference sequence). Trimming shortened V by 5 bases and J by 1 base, and 11 bases separated the two germline ends. Here the CDR3 reads CASSVDRSQETQYF. CDR3 coding DNA: TGTGCCAGTAGTGTGGACAGATCCCAAGAGACCCAGTACTTC.

In DNA, the CDR3 is TGTGCCAGCAGCTTAGGGGGGGACCAAGAGACCCAGTACTTC. It yields the protein CASSLGGDQETQYF. The chain employs TRBV7-9 and TRBJ2-5, with D possibly TRBD2 on 6 matching bases. The CDR3 covers 14 residues. CDR1 is SEHNR, CDR2 FQNEAQ, per germline (reference sequence). The V end was cut by 1 base, the J end by 0 bases, with 6 bases between. Drawing the rest from reference TRBV7-9 and TRBJ2-5, the complete variable domain is DTGVSQNPRHKITKRGQNVTFRCDPISEHNRLYWYRQTLGQGPEFLTYFQNEAQLEKSRLLSDRFSAERPKGSFSTLEIQRTEQGDSAMYLCASSLGGDQETQYFGPGTRLLVL.

The CDR3 DNA is TGTGCCAGTAGTATTAGGTCCGACGGGTACGAGCAGTACTTC. Amino acids: CASSIRSDGYEQYF. The chain uses TRBV19 and TRBJ2-7; D is ambiguous. This CDR3 spans 14 amino acids. V lost 3 bases and J lost 4, with 13 bases in between. Germline loops: CDR1 LNHDA, CDR2 SQIVND (reference sequence). Based on the CDR3 plus reference TRBV19 and TRBJ2-7, the full variable domain is DGGITQSPKYLFRKEGQNVTLSCEQNLNHDAMYWYRQDPGQGLRLIYYSQIVNDFQKGDIAEGYSVSREKKESFPLTVTSAQKNPTAFYLCASSIRSDGYEQYFGPGTRLTVT.

CDR3 region: CASSSPRGTANTEAFF. The CDR3, as DNA: TGTGCCAGCAGCAGTCCAAGGGGGACGGCGAACACTGAAGCTTTCTTT. The chain is built from TRBV5-4 and TRBJ1-1, with a tentative D call TRBD1 (6 bases). Germline V gene lookup returns CDR1 SGHNT and CDR2 YYREEE (reference sequence). V was trimmed by 4 bases and J by 1 base, leaving 17 bases between them. The CDR3 contains 16 residues.

The chain joins TRBV7-9 to TRBJ1-2; 8 positions match TRBD1. Germline assignment: CDR1 SEHNR and CDR2 FQNEAQ (reference sequence). Trimming took 5 bases from V and 2 from J; bases not matched to a gene: 7. The CDR3 extends over 15 amino acids. The CDR3 loop reads CASSHQGAVNYGYTF. In DNA, the CDR3 is TGTGCCAGCAGCCATCAGGGGGCGGTGAACTATGGCTACACCTTC.

The J gene is TRBJ2-5, the V gene TRBV4-1; D call uncertain. This CDR3 is 13 amino acids long. V gave up 5 bases and J gave up 3 bases, with 10 bases separating them. The germline CDR1 and CDR2 sequences are MGHRA and YSYEKL. CDR3 sequence reads: CASSSRFEETQYF. In DNA, the CDR3 is TGCGCCAGCAGCTCCCGGTTCGAAGAGACCCAGTACTTC.

V gene TRBV11-3 combines with J gene TRBJ2-1; 12 bases agree with TRBD2. Germline V gene lookup returns CDR1 SGHNT and CDR2 YENEEA. V was pared by 4 bases and J by 9 bases, with 7 bases of the junction left unmatched. The CDR3 runs 15 residues. The CDR3, as DNA: TGTGCCAGCAGCTCCCTAGCGGGAGGGCCTAGTGAGCAGTTCTTC. Residues: CASSSLAGGPSEQFF.

The rearrangement uses TRBV19 and TRBJ2-7; the D gene is possibly TRBD1 (5 bases). The CDR3 extends over 15 amino acids. V was trimmed by 6 bases and J by 0 bases, leaving 15 bases between them. Germline CDR1 reads LNHDA; CDR2 reads SQIVND (reference sequence). CDR3 sequence reads: CASRRGSTPSYEQYF. CDR3 nucleotides: TGTGCCAGTAGAAGGGGCAGTACCCCCTCCTACGAGCAGTACTTC.

CDR3 bases: TGTGCCAGTATCTCCCTTGACAGGGCCTTCGTTCAGCCCCAGCATTTT. Translating it yields CASISLDRAFVQPQHF. The chain employs TRBV19 and TRBJ1-5, with 7 bases lining up with TRBD1. Germline V lookup: CDR1 LNHDA, CDR2 SQIVND (reference sequence). CDR3 length: 16 amino acids. The ends lost 7 bases at V and 6 bases at J; junction bases unmatched: 15.

The rearrangement joins TRBV28 to TRBJ2-7, with D uncertain. In germline, CDR1 is MDHEN, CDR2 SYDVKM. The length of the CDR3 is 13 residues. V was clipped by 5 bases and J by 6 bases, with 14 bases between them. This CDR3 reads CASSDPPGSEQYF. DNA of the CDR3: TGTGCCAGCAGTGATCCTCCAGGTTCCGAGCAGTACTTC.

CDR3 loop: CASRFTGTSGHEQYF. In DNA, the CDR3 is TGTGCCAGCAGATTTACAGGGACTAGCGGCCACGAGCAGTACTTC. This sequence joins TRBV6-5 and TRBJ2-7; 11 bases are a match to TRBD2. The CDR3 covers 15 residues. CDR1 is MNHEY, CDR2 SVGAGI, per germline. The V segment lost 6 bases and the J segment 5 bases; nucleotides outside the gene matches: 9.

The V and J genes are TRBV5-1 and TRBJ2-3; 7 nucleotides match TRBD2. Losses at the gene ends were 0 bases for V and 6 bases for J; bases not matched to a gene: 1. This CDR3 has 13 residues. Germline CDR1 and CDR2: SGHRS and YFSETQ. CDR3 nucleotides: TGCGCCAGCAGCTTGGCCGGGAGGGATACGCAGTATTTT. As protein: CASSLAGRDTQYF.

The rearrangement uses TRBV7-6 and TRBJ1-4, with TRBD1 identical over 9 bases. Germline CDR1 reads SGHVS; CDR2 reads FNYEAQ. Trimming cost V 5 bases and J 8 bases; bases outside gene matches: 9. The CDR3 loop spans 15 amino acids. In DNA, the CDR3 is TGTGCCAGCAGCCAAAACAGGGGGCAGGGGGAAAAACTGTTTTTT. This encodes CASSQNRGQGEKLFF.

The chain couples TRBV19 to TRBJ1-1; D may be TRBD1 (6 bases). The CDR3 spans 16 residues. V was cut by 6 bases and J by 2 bases, with 19 bases left in between. CDR1 is LNHDA and CDR2 is SQIVND in the germline V gene (reference sequence). The DNA for the CDR3 is TGTGCCAGTAGCCAAGTGGCGGGGGCATTAAACACTGAAGCTTTCTTT. It is translated as CASSQVAGALNTEAFF. The full variable domain, in which reference TRBV19 and TRBJ1-1 provide the parts outside the CDR3, is DGGITQSPKYLFRKEGQNVTLSCEQNLNHDAMYWYRQDPGQGLRLIYYSQIVNDFQKGDIAEGYSVSREKKESFPLTVTSAQKNPTAFYLCASSQVAGALNTEAFFGQGTRLTVV.

The V gene is TRBV4-1, the J gene TRBJ2-7, with 9 bases lining up with TRBD2. Germline V gives CDR1 MGHRA, CDR2 YSYEKL. V lost 2 bases, J lost 4 bases, and 9 bases stayed unmatched. CDR3 length: 16 residues. CDR3 nucleotides: TGCGCCAGCAGCCAACCCCTTAGCGGGAGAGATTACGAGCAGTACTTC. Translating it yields CASSQPLSGRDYEQYF.

The CDR3 sequence: CASSFGANTEAFF. CDR3 bases: TGTGCCAGCTCTTTTGGGGCGAACACTGAAGCTTTCTTT. V gene TRBV18 combines with J gene TRBJ1-1; maybe TRBD1 (5 bases). Trimming shortened V by 6 bases and J by 1 base, and 9 bases separated the two germline ends. From germline, CDR1 is KGHSH and CDR2 LQKENI. The CDR3 sequence is 13 residues long.

This chain links TRBV27 with TRBJ2-5; 8 nucleotides match TRBD2. The CDR3 has 18 amino acids. Trimming removed 5 bases from V and 5 bases from J; junction bases left unmatched: 19. Per the germline V gene, CDR1 is MNHEY and CDR2 is SMNVEV (reference sequence). Here the CDR3 reads CASSPLFSGIRTGETQYF. The CDR3 DNA reads as TGTGCCAGCAGTCCCCTATTTAGCGGGATCCGTACCGGGGAGACCCAGTACTTC.

This sequence joins TRBV7-3 and TRBJ2-1, with D perhaps TRBD1 (5 bases). The germline V gene has CDR1 SGHTA and CDR2 FQGTGA. This CDR3 has 14 amino acids. Trimming took 2 bases from V and 6 from J, leaving 11 bases between them. The CDR3 region is CASSLQGRGNEQFF. For the CDR3, the DNA is TGTGCCAGCAGCTTACAGGGAAGAGGCAATGAGCAGTTCTTC.

V usage is TRBV19 and J usage is TRBJ1-1; no clear D. The CDR3 totals 11 residues. V dropped 7 bases and J dropped 0 bases, with 3 bases sitting between them. The germline V gene has CDR1 LNHDA and CDR2 SQIVND (reference sequence). CDR3 nucleotide sequence: TGTGCCAGTAATATGAACACTGAAGCTTTCTTT. Translated, it gives CASNMNTEAFF.

The V call is TRBV6-6, the J call TRBJ2-1, with 7 bases aligning to TRBD2. This CDR3 is 14 amino acids long. Germline assignment: CDR1 MNHNY and CDR2 SVGAGI (reference sequence). Trimming removed 5 bases from V and 10 bases from J; junction bases left unmatched: 11. The CDR3 bases are TGTGCCAGCAGTCCCCGGACTAGATCAGGCGAGCAGTTCTTC. Amino acid sequence: CASSPRTRSGEQFF.

This clone was counted between two and nine times. The J gene is TRBJ2-3, the V gene TRBV7-3; 8 bases map to TRBD1. Germline CDR1 SGHTA, CDR2 FQGTGA. The ends lost 5 bases at V and 1 base at J; junction bases unmatched: 2. This CDR3 is built from 14 residues. The CDR3 is CASSPTGGTDTQYF. Written as DNA, the CDR3 is TGTGCCAGCAGCCCGACAGGGGGCACAGATACGCAGTATTTT.

The genes are TRBV19 and TRBJ1-2, with TRBD1 identical over 9 bases. After removal of 6 bases from V and 2 bases from J, the junction contained 7 bases not matched to a gene. CDR1 is LNHDA, CDR2 SQIVND, per germline (reference sequence). The CDR3 runs to 15 residues. The CDR3 protein is CASSSPGTGNYGYTF. CDR3 sequence (DNA): TGTGCCAGTAGCTCGCCCGGGACAGGGAACTATGGCTACACCTTC.

The chain couples TRBV2 to TRBJ2-1; D is possibly TRBD1 (6 bases). The V gene's germline CDR1 is SNHLY and CDR2 FYNNEI. Trimming took off 11 bases at V and 10 bases at J, with 15 bases between the two ends. There are 11 residues in the CDR3. CDR3 sequence reads: CACHRVGEQFF. For the CDR3, the DNA is TGTGCCTGCCACAGGGTAGGGGAGCAGTTCTTC.

This clone has only a few counts. This sequence joins TRBV6-5 and TRBJ1-2; tentatively, D is TRBD1 (5 bases). Germline CDR1 and CDR2: MNHEY and SVGAGI. The CDR3 totals 12 residues. V was shortened by 6 bases and J by 9 bases, with 14 bases between the two germline ends. The CDR3 here is CASSLSTDRYTF. The CDR3 DNA is TGTGCCAGCAGCCTCTCGACAGATCGCTACACCTTC.

The chain has TRBV5-4 and TRBJ2-1; the D is unclear. The CDR3 spans 14 residues. V was pared by 2 bases and J by 1 base, with 7 bases between. Germline lookup yields CDR1 SGHNT and CDR2 YYREEE (reference sequence). CDR3 sequence (DNA): TGTGCCAGCAGCTTTTCCTATTCCTACAATGAGCAGTTCTTC. Translation gives CASSFSYSYNEQFF.

The chain couples TRBV10-3 to TRBJ2-2; 11 positions agree with TRBD2. The CDR3 totals 16 residues. J was trimmed by 0 bases and V by 8 bases; bases with no gene match: 5. CDR1 and CDR2 from the germline V gene are ENHRY and SYGVKD. CDR3 region: CAIPGTSGSNTGELFF. The CDR3 DNA reads as TGTGCCATCCCCGGGACTAGCGGTTCGAACACCGGGGAGCTGTTTTTT.